Listed below are T cell receptor beta chains from one sample, sequenced in a study of T-cell reconstitution after alpha-beta-depleted transplantation in children. Via MiXCR, TCRdb re-called the PCR reads, giving one row per CDR3 protein. Of about 200,000 distinct CDR3 sequences listed, around 7% were seen once; the top ten hold about 5.9%. Specimen: PBMCs, collected before TCRalphabeta/CD19-depleted stem cell transplant. The receptors derive from a boy younger than 10 with acute lymphoblastic leukemia, due to receive a stem cell transplant. The CDR3 runs from the conserved cysteine through the conserved F or W. D genes are given only for firm matches. Only part of the rows carry a size: once, few, many, or a class if the clone is expanded.

length	V	size	D	CDR3
16	TRBV9	.	.	CASSVAPHRRTDTQYF
12	TRBV12-3/TRBV12-4	few	.	CASQRVTDTQYF
15	TRBV19	few	.	CASRSVGAGANVLTF
17	TRBV11-2	many	.	CASSPRSGLVQGDEQFF
15	TRBV4-1	many	TRBD1	CASSQEGTAPYEQYF
15	TRBV20-1	many	TRBD2	CSASSTSGSRETQYF
15	TRBV5-1	.	TRBD1	CASRGTGGGNTEAFF
14	TRBV6-2/TRBV6-3	.	.	CASNLASTYYEQYF
15	TRBV7-6	.	TRBD2	CASSITSGGDNEQFF
12	TRBV27	many	.	CASGDTSYEQYF
16	TRBV5-1	many	TRBD1	CASSLGRTGANTEAFF
18	TRBV19	few	.	CASSRLWTRESAKNIQYF
13	TRBV12-3/TRBV12-4	many	.	CASLQLNTGELFF
15	TRBV7-2	many	.	CASSGSGLRNTEAFF
15	TRBV3-1	.	.	CASSRVGHLGSPLHF
14	TRBV28	many	TRBD1	CAISLGQGYYEQYF
14	TRBV29-1	many	.	CSVEGQGTYNEQFF
13	TRBV20-1	many	.	CSARREGRQPQHF
15	TRBV28	many	.	CASRLSGGDSKTQYF
18	TRBV15	.	TRBD2	CATSRTPNLAGVTDTQYF
12	TRBV24-1	many	.	CATTPGTGELFF
14	TRBV20-1	many	TRBD2	CSAQRERSTDTQYF
13	TRBV5-1	.	.	CACDQGTGTEAFF
19	TRBV15	few	TRBD1	CATSRDSSRGQGRYNEQFF
17	TRBV5-6	.	.	CASSEGSGALSGNTIYF
14	TRBV10-3	many	.	CAISDGAGPDEQYF